The rows below give T cell receptor beta chains drawn from one sample of a study of T cells in localized non-small cell lung cancer. TCRdb's table, derived via immunoSEQ multiplex PCR, lists solely in-frame clones and lacks some. The sample has 70,000 to 85,000 clones, approximately 84% seen once. The material sequenced was peripheral blood, taken before any cancer treatment. These receptors came from a female donor aged 60 or older with stage I lung adenocarcinoma. Both conserved end residues are part of each CDR3. Size is stated for part of the rows, as once, few or many counts, or as a class when the clone is expanded.

cdr3_aa clone_size v_call cdr3_length j_call
CASSSTSGGVNEQFF - TRBV5-1 15 TRBJ2-1
CASIDRDREDTIYF once TRBV19 14 TRBJ1-3
CASSRDGDLSYEQYF - TRBV9 15 TRBJ2-7
CASSLTGNLNTEAFF - TRBV5-6 15 TRBJ1-1
CASSYSTGLGTEAFF - TRBV6-5 15 TRBJ1-1
CASSLDGNTDTQYF once TRBV11-3 14 TRBJ2-3
CASSRYEGAEDYGYTF - TRBV7-8 16 TRBJ1-2
CASQSSGSYNEQFF - TRBV27 14 TRBJ2-1
CSVDDRLDYGYTF few TRBV29-1 13 TRBJ1-2
CASSRRGTDLANYGYTF - TRBV5-1 17 TRBJ1-2
CASSDGGSSYEQYF - TRBV6-1 14 TRBJ2-7
CASSFAGTGAYGYTF - TRBV6-6 15 TRBJ1-2
CASSGAGGEQFF - TRBV9 12 TRBJ2-1
CASSLGGTQYF - TRBV5-4 11 TRBJ2-5
CASSLNTGELFF - TRBV11-3 12 TRBJ2-2
CASRGSNTEAFF - TRBV7-9 12 TRBJ1-1
CASSSTGSKISGANVLTF - TRBV7-6 18 TRBJ2-6
CASSLSTSGGTDTQYF - TRBV4-2 16 TRBJ2-3
CASSTGDRNTGELFF - TRBV19 15 TRBJ2-2
CASSGWLEENEKLFF few TRBV4-1 15 TRBJ1-4
CATSRFGTVGRNEQFF - TRBV15 16 TRBJ2-1
CASSFSDEQFF few TRBV28 11 TRBJ2-1
CASSLALIGVGSYEQYF - TRBV7-2 17 TRBJ2-7
CASRGPNWRSGNTIYF - TRBV28 16 TRBJ1-3
CASSQDQGQPMNTEAFF once TRBV4-3 17 TRBJ1-1
CASSRAANEKLFF - TRBV2 13 TRBJ1-4
CASSLTGRTEAFF - TRBV7-3 13 TRBJ1-1